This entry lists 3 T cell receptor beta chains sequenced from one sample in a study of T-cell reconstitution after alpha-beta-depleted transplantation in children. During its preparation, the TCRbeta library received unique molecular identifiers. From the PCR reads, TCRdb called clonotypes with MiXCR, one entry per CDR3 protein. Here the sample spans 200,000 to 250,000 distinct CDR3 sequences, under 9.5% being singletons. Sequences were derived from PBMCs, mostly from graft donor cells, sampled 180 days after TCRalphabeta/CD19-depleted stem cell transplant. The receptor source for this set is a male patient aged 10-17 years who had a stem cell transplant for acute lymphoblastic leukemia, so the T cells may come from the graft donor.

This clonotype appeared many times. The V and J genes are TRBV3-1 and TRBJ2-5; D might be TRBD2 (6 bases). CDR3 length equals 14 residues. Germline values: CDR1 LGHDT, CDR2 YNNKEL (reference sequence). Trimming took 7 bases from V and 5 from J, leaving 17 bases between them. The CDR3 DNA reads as TGTGCCAGCACCCCCCGGAGGGGCTGGGAGACCCAGTACTTC. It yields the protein CASTPRRGWETQYF.

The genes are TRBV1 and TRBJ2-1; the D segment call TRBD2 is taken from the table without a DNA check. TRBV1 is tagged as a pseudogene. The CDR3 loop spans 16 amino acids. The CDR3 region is CTSSQDGLAGGPGQFF. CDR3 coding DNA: TGCACCAGCAGCCAAGATGGACTAGCGGGGGGGCCTGGGCAGTTCTTC.

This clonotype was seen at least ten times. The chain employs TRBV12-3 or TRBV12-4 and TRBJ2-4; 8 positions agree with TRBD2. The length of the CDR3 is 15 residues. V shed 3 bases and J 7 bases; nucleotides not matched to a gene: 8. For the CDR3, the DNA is TGTGCCAGCAGTTTGTCAGCGGGAGTACCGAACATTCAGTACTTC. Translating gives CASSLSAGVPNIQYF.